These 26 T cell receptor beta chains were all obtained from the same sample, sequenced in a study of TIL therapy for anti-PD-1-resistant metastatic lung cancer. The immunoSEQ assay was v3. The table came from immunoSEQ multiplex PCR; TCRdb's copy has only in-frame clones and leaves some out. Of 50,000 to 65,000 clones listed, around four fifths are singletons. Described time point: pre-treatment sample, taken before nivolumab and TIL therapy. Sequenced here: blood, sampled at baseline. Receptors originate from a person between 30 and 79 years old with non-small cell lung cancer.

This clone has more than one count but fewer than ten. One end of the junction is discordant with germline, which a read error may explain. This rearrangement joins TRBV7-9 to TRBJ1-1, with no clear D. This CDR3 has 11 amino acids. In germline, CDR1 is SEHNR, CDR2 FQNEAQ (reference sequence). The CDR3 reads CASTGNTEAFF. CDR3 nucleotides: TGTGCTAGCACGGGGAACACTGAAGCTTTCTTT. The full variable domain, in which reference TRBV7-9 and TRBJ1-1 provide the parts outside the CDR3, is DTGVSQNPRHKITKRGQNVTFRCDPISEHNRLYWYRQTLGQGPEFLTYFQNEAQLEKSRLLSDRFSAERPKGSFSTLEIQRTEQGDSAMYLCASTGNTEAFFGQGTRLTVV.

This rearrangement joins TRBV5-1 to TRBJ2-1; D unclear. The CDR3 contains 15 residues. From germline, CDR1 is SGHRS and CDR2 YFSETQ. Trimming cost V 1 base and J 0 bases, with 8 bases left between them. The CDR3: CASSLIMSSYNEQFF. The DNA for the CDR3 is TGCGCCAGCAGCTTGATCATGAGCTCCTACAATGAGCAGTTCTTC.

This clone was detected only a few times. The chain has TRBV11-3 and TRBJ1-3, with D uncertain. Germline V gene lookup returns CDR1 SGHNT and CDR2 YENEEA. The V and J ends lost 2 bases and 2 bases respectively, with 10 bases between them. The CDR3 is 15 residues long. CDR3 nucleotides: TGTGCCAGCAGCTTATCAGCGGGAACTGGAAACACCATATATTTT. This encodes CASSLSAGTGNTIYF.

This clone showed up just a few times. CDR3 protein: CASSQPLVAIDGYTF. The CDR3 DNA reads as TGCGCCAGCAGCCAGCCGTTGGTGGCAATCGATGGCTACACCTTC. The gene calls are TRBV4-1 and TRBJ1-2; D unresolved. There are 15 residues in the CDR3. In germline, CDR1 is MGHRA, CDR2 YSYEKL. Between the trimmed V and J ends, which lost 3 bases and 6 bases, there was a span of 17 bases.

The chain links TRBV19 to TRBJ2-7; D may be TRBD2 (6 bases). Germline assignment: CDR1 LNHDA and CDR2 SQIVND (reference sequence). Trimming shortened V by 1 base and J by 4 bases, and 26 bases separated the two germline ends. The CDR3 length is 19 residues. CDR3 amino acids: CASSIATRWSSGRHYEQYF. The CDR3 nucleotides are TGTGCCAGTAGTATAGCAACGCGGTGGAGTAGCGGTCGACATTACGAGCAGTACTTC. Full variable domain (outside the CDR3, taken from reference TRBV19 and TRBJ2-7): DGGITQSPKYLFRKEGQNVTLSCEQNLNHDAMYWYRQDPGQGLRLIYYSQIVNDFQKGDIAEGYSVSREKKESFPLTVTSAQKNPTAFYLCASSIATRWSSGRHYEQYFGPGTRLTVT.

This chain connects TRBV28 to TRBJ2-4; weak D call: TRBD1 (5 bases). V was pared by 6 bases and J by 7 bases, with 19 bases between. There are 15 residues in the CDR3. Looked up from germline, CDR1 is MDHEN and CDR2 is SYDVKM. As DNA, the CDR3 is TGTGCCAGCAGCCCGGAAATAGGGGTGGGGAACATTCAGTACTTC. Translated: CASSPEIGVGNIQYF.

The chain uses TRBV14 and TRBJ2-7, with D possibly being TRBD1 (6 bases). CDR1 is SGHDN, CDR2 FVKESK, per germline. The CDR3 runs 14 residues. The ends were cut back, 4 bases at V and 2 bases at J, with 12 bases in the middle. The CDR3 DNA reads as TGTGCCAGCAGCCGCGAACAGGGCCCCTACGAGCAGTACTTC. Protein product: CASSREQGPYEQYF.

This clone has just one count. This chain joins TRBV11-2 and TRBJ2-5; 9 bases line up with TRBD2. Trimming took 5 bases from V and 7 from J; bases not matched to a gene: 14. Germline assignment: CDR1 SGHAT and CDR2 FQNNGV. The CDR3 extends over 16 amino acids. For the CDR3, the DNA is TGTGCCAGCAGCGACGTGCGGGAGGGCCGTGTCGGGACCCAGTACTTC. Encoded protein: CASSDVREGRVGTQYF.

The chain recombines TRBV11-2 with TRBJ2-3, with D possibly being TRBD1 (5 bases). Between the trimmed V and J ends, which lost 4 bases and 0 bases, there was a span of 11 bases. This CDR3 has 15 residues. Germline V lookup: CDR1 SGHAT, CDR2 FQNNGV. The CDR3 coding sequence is TGTGCCAGCAGCTATGACAGAACTAGCACAGATACGCAGTATTTT. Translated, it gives CASSYDRTSTDTQYF.

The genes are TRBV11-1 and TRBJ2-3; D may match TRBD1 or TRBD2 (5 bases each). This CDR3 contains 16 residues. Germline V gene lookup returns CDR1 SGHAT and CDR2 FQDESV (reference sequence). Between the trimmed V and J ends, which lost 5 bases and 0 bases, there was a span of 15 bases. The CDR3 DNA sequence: TGTGCCAGCAGCACAGACGGGACCCTGAGCACAGATACGCAGTATTTT. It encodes CASSTDGTLSTDTQYF.

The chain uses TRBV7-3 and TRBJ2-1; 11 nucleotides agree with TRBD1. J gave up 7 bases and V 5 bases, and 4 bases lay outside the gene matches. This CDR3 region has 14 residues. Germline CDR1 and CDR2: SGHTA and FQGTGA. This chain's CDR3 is CASSTGQGANEQFF. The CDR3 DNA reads TGTGCCAGCAGCACAGGACAGGGGGCGAATGAGCAGTTCTTC.

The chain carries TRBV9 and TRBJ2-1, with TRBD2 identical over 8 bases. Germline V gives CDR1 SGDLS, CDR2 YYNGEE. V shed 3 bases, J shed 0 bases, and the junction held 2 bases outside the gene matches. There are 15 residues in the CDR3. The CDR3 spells CASSAAGASYNEQFF. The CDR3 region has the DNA TGTGCCAGCAGCGCAGCGGGGGCCTCCTACAATGAGCAGTTCTTC.

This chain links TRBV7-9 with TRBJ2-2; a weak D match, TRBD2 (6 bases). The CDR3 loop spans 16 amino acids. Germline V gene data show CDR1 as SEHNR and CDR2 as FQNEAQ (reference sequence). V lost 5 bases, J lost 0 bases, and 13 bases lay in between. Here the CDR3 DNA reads TGTGCCAGCAGCCCCCCGGGGGAGGCGAACACCGGGGAGCTGTTTTTT. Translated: CASSPPGEANTGELFF.

The CDR3 DNA is TGTGCCAGCAGCTTAGATCCGGGACTAGCGGGGGGCTACAATGAGCAGTTCTTC. This gives the protein CASSLDPGLAGGYNEQFF. The genes are TRBV11-3 and TRBJ2-1; 15 bases fit TRBD2. The trim removed 0 bases at V and 3 bases at J, leaving 3 bases unmatched. This CDR3 contains 18 residues. Germline V gene data show CDR1 as SGHNT and CDR2 as YENEEA.

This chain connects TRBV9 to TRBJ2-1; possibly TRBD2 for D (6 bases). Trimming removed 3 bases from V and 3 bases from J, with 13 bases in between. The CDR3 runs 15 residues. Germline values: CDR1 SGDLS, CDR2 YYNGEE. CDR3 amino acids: CASSARDWGYNEQFF. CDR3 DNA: TGTGCCAGCAGCGCCCGGGACTGGGGCTACAATGAGCAGTTCTTC.

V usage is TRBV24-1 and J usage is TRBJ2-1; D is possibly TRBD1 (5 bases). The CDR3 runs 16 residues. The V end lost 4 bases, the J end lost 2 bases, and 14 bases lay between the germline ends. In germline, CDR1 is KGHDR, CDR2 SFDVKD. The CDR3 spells CATSEDNLTPYNEQFF. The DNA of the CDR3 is TGTGCCACCAGTGAGGACAACCTGACCCCCTACAATGAGCAGTTCTTC.

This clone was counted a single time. In nucleotides, the CDR3 is TGCGCCAGCAGCCGAGCGGGGGGGCCTTACACAGATACGCAGTATTTT. Translation: CASSRAGGPYTDTQYF. The V gene is TRBV5-1, the J gene TRBJ2-3; 10 bases match TRBD2. The length of the CDR3 is 16 residues. Germline V lookup: CDR1 SGHRS, CDR2 YFSETQ. Trimming removed 4 bases from V and 2 bases from J; junction bases left unmatched: 7.

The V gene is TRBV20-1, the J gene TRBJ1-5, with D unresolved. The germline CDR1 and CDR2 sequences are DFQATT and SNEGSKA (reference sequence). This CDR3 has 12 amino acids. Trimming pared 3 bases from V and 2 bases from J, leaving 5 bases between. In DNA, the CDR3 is TGCAGTGCTAGTTGGGGCAATCAGCCCCAGCATTTT. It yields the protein CSASWGNQPQHF.

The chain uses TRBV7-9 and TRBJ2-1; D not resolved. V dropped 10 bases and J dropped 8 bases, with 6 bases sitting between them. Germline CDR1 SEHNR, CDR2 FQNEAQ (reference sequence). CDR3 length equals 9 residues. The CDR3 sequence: CATGHEQFF. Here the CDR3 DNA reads TGTGCCACCGGGCATGAGCAGTTCTTC.

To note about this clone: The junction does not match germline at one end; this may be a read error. The CDR3 region is CVSSITGTVQPNEQFF. Written as DNA, the CDR3 is TGTGTCAGTAGTATTACCGGGACAGTCCAACCCAATGAGCAGTTCTTC. The chain carries TRBV19 and TRBJ2-1, with TRBD1 identical over 7 bases. The CDR3 runs to 16 residues. Germline lookup yields CDR1 LNHDA and CDR2 SQIVND (reference sequence).

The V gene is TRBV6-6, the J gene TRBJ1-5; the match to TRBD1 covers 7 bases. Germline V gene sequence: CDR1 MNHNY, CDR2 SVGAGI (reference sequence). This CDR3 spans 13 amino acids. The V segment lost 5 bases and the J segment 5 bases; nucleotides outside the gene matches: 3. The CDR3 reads CASSQTGDQPQHF. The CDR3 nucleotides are TGTGCCAGCAGTCAAACAGGGGATCAGCCCCAGCATTTT.

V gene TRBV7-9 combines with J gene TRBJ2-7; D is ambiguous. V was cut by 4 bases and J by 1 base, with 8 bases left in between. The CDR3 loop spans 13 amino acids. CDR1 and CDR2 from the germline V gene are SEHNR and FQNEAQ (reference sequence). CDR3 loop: CASSSTVSYEQYF. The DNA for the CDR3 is TGTGCCAGCAGCTCAACAGTTTCCTACGAGCAGTACTTC.

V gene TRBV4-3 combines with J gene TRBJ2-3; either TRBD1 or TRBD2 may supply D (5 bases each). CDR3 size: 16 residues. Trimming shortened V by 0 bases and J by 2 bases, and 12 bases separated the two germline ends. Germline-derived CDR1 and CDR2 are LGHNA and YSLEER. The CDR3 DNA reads TGCGCCAGCAGCCAAGAATCGGGGACCTACACAGATACGCAGTATTTT. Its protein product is CASSQESGTYTDTQYF.

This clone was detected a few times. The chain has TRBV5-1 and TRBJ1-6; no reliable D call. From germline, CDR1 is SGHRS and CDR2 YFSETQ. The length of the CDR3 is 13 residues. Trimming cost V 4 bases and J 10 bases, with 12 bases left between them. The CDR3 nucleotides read TGCGCCAGCAGCAAAGACGTGGGGTCACCCCTCCACTTT. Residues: CASSKDVGSPLHF.

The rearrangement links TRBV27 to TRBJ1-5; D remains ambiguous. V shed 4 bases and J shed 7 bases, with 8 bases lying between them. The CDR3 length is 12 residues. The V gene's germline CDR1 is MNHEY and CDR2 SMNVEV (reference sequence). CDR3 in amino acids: CASSSTGQPQHF. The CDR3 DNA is TGTGCCAGCAGTTCGACCGGACAGCCCCAGCATTTT.

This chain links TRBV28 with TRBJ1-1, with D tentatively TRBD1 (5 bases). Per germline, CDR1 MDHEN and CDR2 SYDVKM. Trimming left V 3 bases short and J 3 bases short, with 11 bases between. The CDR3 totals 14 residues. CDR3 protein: CASSLPGADTEAFF. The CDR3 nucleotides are TGTGCCAGCAGTTTGCCCGGGGCGGACACTGAAGCTTTCTTT. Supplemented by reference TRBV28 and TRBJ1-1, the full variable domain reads DVKVTQSSRYLVKRTGEKVFLECVQDMDHENMFWYRQDPGLGLRLIYFSYDVKMKEKGDIPEGYSVSREKKERFSLILESASTNQTSMYLCASSLPGADTEAFFGQGTRLTVV.